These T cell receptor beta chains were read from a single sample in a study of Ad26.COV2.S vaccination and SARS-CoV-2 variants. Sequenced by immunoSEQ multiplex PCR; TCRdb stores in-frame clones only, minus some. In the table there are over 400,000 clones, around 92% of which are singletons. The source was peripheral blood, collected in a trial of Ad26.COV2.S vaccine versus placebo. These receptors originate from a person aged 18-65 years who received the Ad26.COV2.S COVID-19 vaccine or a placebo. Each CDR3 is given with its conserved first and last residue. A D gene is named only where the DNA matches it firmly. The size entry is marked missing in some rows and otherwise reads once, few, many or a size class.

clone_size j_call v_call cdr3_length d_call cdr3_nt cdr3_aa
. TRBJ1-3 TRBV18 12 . TGTGCCAGCTCCACCGGTGCAAACACCATATATTTT CASSTGANTIYF
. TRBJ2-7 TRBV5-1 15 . TGCGCCAGCAGCTTGGAAGGGGACCCCACCTACGAGCAGTACTTC CASSLEGDPTYEQYF
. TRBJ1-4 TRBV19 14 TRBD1 TGTGCCAGTAGTATCCTTGGGACAGGGGGAAAACTGTTTTTT CASSILGTGGKLFF
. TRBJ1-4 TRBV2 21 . TGTGCCAGCAGTTTGGTGTTTCAGCCTAACGGTCCGTTTCGCCAAGAAGAAAAACTGTTTTTT CASSLVFQPNGPFRQEEKLFF
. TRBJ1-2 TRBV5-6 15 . TGTGCCAGCAGCTTGGGGGCAACAGGGTATTATGGCTACACCTTC CASSLGATGYYGYTF
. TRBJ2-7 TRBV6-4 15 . TGTGCCAGCAGTGACGGGCAGGACCCCTTCTACGAGCAGTACTTC CASSDGQDPFYEQYF
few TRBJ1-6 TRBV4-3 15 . TGCGCCAGCAGCCAGGGGAGCTCCTATAATTCACCCCTCCACTTT CASSQGSSYNSPLHF
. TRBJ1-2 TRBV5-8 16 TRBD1 TGTGCCAGCAGCCTCGACTCCGGGACAGCTAACTATGGCTACACCTTC CASSLDSGTANYGYTF
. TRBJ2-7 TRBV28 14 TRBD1 TGTGCCAGCACCATCACAGGGGGACCCTACGAGCAGTACTTC CASTITGGPYEQYF
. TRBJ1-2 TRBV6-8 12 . TGTGCCAGCAGTTTCTGTTCGGATGGCTACACCTTC CASSFCSDGYTF
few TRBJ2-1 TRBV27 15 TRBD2 TGTGCCAGCAGTTACCGGCCTAGCGGATACAATGAGCAGTTCTTC CASSYRPSGYNEQFF
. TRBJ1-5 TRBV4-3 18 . TGCGCCAGCAGCCAAACCCTCGGGTGGGGGGTCAGCAATCAGCCCCAGCATTTT CASSQTLGWGVSNQPQHF
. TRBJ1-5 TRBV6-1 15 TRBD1 TGTGCCAGCAGTACCGACAGGGGGGTCAATCAGCCCCAGCATTTT CASSTDRGVNQPQHF
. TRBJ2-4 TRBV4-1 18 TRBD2 TGCGCCAGCAGCCAAGATGAGACTAGCGGGGGGGTCAAAAACATTCAGTACTTC CASSQDETSGGVKNIQYF
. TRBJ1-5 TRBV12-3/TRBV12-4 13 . TGTGCCAGCAGCTCCGGGACTGTTCAGCCCCAGCATTTT CASSSGTVQPQHF
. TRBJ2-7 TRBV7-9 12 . TGTGCCAGCAGCGTCGGTACCTACGAGCAGTACTTC CASSVGTYEQYF